This T cell receptor (beta chain) appears in the sequencing data of a study of T cells in localized non-small cell lung cancer. In regard to this clone: Its antigen is undetermined.

The V gene end was trimmed by 5 bases and the J gene end by 0 bases; junction bases not matched to a gene: 12. The CDR3 consists of 18 residues. Germline CDR1 and CDR2: SEHNR and FQNEAQ (reference sequence). General study points: Blood T cell density predicted longer survival; adjacent-lung clonality, shorter. Researchers found a median roughly 56 of the top 100 tumor clones in adjacent lung. Highest T cell clonality was seen in uninvolved adjacent lung, surpassing that measured in tumor.

TCRdb keeps only in-frame clones here, not all; method: immunoSEQ multiplex PCR. Of approximately 83,000 clones in the sample, about nine tenths were seen once. This receptor was taken from a woman aged 35 to 69 with stage II squamous cell lung carcinoma. The sample here was PBMCs, taken before any cancer treatment. The rearrangement joins TRBV7-9 to TRBJ2-3; 9 bases align to TRBD1. The CDR3 loop reads CASSPRGRQGGSTDTQYF. The DNA for the CDR3 is TGTGCCAGCAGCCCCCGCGGGCGACAGGGGGGTAGCACAGATACGCAGTATTTT.